This record concerns one TCR beta chain sequence. What it binds is not known. Each of the donors had roughly 9.3 milliliters of peripheral blood drawn into EDTA-treated Vacutainer tubes. Alongside a J-beta primer mix, a sample-barcoded 5' primer served in a second PCR lasting about 7 to 12 cycles. A template-switch adaptor containing 12 random nucleotides labeled each cDNA molecule. TCRdb ran MiXCR on the 5' RACE reads and lists one entry per CDR3 protein. The sample records 700,000 to 950,000 distinct CDR3 sequences, nearly 60% being singletons. The V gene's germline CDR1 is MNHNS and CDR2 SASEGT. The CDR3 consists of 17 residues. The data stem from a study of blood T cells in healthy people across ages. General observations from the study: Researchers deemed the diversity estimates from one million T cells underestimates.

This clonotype was sampled from a man aged 25 to 45 in good health. The sequencing sample was made of blood. The chain joins TRBV6-1 to TRBJ2-5; TRBD2 matches at 7 bases. Near its end, the DNA agrees better with TRBJ2-7, so the J call may be wrong. The CDR3 DNA reads as TGTGCCAGCAGTGAAAGCGGACTAGTAGTAGGTGGGAACGAGCAGTACTTC. This gives the protein CASSESGLVVGGNEQYF.